This T cell receptor beta chain was retrieved from a study of T-cell memory formation after mild COVID-19. Study as a whole: TCR clusters were largely donor specific. Findings and caveats of the study: Chiefly within CM and EM were the contracting CD4+ clones; CD8+ ones were within EMRA.

Regarding this clonotype: Its antigen is unknown.

This CDR3 spans 15 amino acids. J was trimmed by 5 bases and V by 6 bases; bases with no gene match: 8. Via MiXCR, TCRdb re-called the 5' RACE reads, giving one row per CDR3 protein. The table includes approximately 300,000 distinct CDR3 sequences, around 8% detected once. The sequence derives from a man in his late teens or twenties who had mild COVID-19 (a few samples of this study predate the infection). Cell type and time point are not known. Sequences were obtained from PBMCs or a T cell subset sorted from them (not recorded which). The J gene is TRBJ2-5, the V gene TRBV12-3 or TRBV12-4, with TRBD2 matching 11 bases. The CDR3 sequence: CASRYSGGALETQYF. The DNA of the CDR3 is TGTGCCAGCAGATATAGCGGGGGGGCCCTGGAGACCCAGTACTTC.